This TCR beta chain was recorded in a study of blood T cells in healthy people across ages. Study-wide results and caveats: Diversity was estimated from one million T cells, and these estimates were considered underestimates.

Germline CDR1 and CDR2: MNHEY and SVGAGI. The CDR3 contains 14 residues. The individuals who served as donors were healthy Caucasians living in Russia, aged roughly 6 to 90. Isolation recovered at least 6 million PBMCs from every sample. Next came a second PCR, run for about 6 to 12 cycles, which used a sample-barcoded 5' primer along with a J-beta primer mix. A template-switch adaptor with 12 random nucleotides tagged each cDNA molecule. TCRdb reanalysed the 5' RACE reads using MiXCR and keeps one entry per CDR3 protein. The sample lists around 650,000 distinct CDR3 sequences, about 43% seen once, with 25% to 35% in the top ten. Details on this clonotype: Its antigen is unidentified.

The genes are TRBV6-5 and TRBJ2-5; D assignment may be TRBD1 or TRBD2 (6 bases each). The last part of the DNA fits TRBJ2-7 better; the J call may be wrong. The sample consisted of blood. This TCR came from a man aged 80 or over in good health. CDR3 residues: CASYTNREAVEQYF. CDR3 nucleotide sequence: TGTGCCAGCTATACCAACAGGGAGGCGGTCGAGCAGTACTTC.